This T cell receptor beta chain was retrieved from a study of blood T cell repertoires in COVID-19. Study as a whole: Acute and convalescent COVID-19 samples came from the United States, Italy and Spain. T cells, B-cell-depleted T cells, or PBMCs supplied cDNA or gDNA.

The CDR3 is 16 amino acids. The germline V gene encodes CDR1 SNHLY and CDR2 FYNNEI. V was pared by 7 bases and J by 0 bases, with 9 bases of the junction left unmatched. Authors' data handling: Estimated nucleated cell counts came from reference gene primer amplification. Assay used: immunoSEQ multiplex PCR; TCRdb lists only in-frame clones, some missing. That table is the source of V, J and clone size, and D and trimming were worked out from the DNA. The data contain 63,000 or so clones, approximately 82% of them singletons. The material sequenced was peripheral blood. This sequence originates from an elderly man with active COVID-19. The chain uses TRBV2 and TRBJ1-5; 7 nucleotides match TRBD1. CDR3 DNA sequence: TGTGCCAGCACCAGACAGGGAAGAAATAGCAATCAGCCCCAGCATTTT. It yields the protein CASTRQGRNSNQPQHF.